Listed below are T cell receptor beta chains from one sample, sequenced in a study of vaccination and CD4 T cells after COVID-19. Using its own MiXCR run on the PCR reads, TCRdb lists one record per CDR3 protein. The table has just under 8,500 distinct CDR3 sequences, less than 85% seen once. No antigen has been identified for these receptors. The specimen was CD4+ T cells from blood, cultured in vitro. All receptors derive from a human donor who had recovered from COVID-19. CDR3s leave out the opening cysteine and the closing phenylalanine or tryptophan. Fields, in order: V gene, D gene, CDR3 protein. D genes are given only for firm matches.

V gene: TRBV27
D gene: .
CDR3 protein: ASRTGKTNYGYT

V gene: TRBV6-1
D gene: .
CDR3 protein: ASLKRDGNQPQH

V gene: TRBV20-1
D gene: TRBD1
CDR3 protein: SARTGQRNQPQH

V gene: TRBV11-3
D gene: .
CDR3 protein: ASSTTWGADTQY

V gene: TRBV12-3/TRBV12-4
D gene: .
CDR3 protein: ASSYTGFYGYT

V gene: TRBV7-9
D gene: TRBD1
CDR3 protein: ASSFTGQAEQY

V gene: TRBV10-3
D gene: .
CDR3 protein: AISESGSSQGRPQH

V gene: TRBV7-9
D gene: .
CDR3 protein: ASRGPGANVLT

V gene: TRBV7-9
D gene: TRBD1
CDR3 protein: ASSLDRGGGYT

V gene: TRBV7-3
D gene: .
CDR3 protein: ASSLNGEQY

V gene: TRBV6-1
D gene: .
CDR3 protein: ASIRLGGDSNQPQH

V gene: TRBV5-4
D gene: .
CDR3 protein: ASSLEGSGSYEQY

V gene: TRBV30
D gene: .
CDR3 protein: AWSDYTGTVNSPLH

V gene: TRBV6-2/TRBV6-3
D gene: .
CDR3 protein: ASRKMRVGADQPQH

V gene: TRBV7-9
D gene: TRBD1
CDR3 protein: ASSSRQGLNSPLH

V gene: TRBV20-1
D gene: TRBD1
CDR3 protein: SALGQGGYQPQH

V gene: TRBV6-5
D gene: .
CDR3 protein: ASSWLGGNSPLH

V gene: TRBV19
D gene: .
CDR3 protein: ASSPWTVSNGGYT